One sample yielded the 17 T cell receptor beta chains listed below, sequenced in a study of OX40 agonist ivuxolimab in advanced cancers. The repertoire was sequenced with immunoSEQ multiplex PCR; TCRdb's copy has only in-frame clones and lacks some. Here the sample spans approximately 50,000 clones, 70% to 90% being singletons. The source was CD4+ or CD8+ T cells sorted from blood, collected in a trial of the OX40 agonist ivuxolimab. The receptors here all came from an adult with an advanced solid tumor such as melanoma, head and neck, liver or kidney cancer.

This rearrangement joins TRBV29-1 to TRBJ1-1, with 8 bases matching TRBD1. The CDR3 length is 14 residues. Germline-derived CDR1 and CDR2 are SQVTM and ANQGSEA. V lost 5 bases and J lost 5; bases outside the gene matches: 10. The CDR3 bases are TGCAGCGTTTTGGGACAGGACTCGGGGACTGAAGCTTTCTTT. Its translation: CSVLGQDSGTEAFF.

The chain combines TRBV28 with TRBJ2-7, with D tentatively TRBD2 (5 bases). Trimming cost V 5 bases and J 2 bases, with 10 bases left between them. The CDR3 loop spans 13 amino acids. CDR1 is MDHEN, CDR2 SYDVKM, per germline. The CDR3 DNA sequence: TGTGCCAGCAGTCTCTCGGGGACCTACGAGCAGTACTTC. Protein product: CASSLSGTYEQYF.

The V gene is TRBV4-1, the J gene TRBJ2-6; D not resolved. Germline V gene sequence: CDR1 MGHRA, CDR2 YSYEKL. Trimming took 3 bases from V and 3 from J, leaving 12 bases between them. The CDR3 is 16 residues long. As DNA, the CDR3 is TGCGCCAGCAGCCAGTTGCAGAGTTATGGGGCCAACGTCCTGACTTTC. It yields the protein CASSQLQSYGANVLTF.

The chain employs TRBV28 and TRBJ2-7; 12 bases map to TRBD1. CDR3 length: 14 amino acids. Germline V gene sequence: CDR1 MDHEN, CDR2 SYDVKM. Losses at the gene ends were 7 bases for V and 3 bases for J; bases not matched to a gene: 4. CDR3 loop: CASTGTGGIYEQYF. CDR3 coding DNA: TGTGCCAGCACGGGGACAGGGGGCATCTACGAGCAGTACTTC.

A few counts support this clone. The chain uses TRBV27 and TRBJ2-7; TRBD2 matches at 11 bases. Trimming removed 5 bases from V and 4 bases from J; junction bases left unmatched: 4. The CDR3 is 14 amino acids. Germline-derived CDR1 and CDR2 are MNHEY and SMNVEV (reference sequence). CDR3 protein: CASSTTSGSYEQYF. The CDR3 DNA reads TGTGCCAGCAGTACAACTAGCGGGAGTTACGAGCAGTACTTC.

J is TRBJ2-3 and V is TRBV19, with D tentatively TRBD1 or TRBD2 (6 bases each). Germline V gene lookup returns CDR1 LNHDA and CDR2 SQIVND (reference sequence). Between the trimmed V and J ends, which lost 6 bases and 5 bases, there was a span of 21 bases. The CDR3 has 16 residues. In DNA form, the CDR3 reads TGTGCCAGTAGGACGGGGGCGGCCACACGAGTAGATACGCAGTATTTT. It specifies CASRTGAATRVDTQYF.

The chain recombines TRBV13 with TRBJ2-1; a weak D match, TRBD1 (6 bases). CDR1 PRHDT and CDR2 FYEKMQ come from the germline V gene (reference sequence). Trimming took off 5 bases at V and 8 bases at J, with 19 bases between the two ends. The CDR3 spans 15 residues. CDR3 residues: CASSKKRPGVDEQFF. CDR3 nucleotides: TGTGCCAGCAGCAAAAAAAGGCCAGGGGTGGATGAGCAGTTCTTC.

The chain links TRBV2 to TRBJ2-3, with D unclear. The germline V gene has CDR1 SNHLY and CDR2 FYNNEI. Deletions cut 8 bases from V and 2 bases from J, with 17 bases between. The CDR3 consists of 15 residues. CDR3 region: CASQTAVSFTDTQYF. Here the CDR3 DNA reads TGTGCCAGCCAGACGGCGGTCAGCTTCACAGATACGCAGTATTTT.

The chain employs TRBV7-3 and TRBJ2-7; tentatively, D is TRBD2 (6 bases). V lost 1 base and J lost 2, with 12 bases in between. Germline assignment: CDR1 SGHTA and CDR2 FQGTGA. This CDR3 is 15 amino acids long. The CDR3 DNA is TGTGCCAGCAGCTTAAGTGGGGACTCTGCCTACGAGCAGTACTTC. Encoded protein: CASSLSGDSAYEQYF.

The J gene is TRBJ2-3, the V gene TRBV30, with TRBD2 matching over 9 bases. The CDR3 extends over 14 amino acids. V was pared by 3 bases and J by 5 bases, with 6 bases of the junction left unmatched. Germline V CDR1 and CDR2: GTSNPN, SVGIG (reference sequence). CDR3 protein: CAWRTSGGRDTQYF. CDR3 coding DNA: TGTGCCTGGAGGACTAGCGGAGGGAGAGATACGCAGTATTTT. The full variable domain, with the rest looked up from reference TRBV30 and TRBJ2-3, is SQTIHQWPATLVQPVGSPLSLECTVEGTSNPNLYWYRQAAGRGLQLLFYSVGIGQISSEVPQNLSASRPQDRQFILSSKKLLLSDSGFYLCAWRTSGGRDTQYFGPGTRLTVL.

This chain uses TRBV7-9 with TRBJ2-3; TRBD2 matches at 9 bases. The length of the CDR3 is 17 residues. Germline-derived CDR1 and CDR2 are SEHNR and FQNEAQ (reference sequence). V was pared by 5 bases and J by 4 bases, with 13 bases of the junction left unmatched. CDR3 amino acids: CASSAREGLARADTQYF. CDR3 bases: TGTGCCAGCAGCGCCAGAGAGGGACTAGCTAGGGCAGATACGCAGTATTTT.

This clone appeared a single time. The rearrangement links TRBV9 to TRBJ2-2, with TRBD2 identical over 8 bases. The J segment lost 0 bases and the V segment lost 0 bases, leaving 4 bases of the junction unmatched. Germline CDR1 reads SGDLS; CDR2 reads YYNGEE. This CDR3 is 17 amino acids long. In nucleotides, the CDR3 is TGTGCCAGCAGCGTAGGACTAGCGTTCCCGAACACCGGGGAGCTGTTTTTT. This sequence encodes CASSVGLAFPNTGELFF.

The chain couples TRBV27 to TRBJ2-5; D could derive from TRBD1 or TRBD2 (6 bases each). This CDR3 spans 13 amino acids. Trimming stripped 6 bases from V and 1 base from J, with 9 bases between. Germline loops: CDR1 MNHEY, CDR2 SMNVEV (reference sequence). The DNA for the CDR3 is TGTGCCAGCAGCCCGGGGGCCCAAGAGACCCAGTACTTC. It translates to CASSPGAQETQYF.

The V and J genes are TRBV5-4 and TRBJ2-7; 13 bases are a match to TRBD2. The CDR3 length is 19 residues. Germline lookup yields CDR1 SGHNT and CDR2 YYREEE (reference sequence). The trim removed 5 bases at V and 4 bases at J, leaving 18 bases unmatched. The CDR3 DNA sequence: TGTGCCAGCAGTCCTCTTCCGGGAGAACTAGCGGGAGGGAAATACGAGCAGTACTTC. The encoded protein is CASSPLPGELAGGKYEQYF.

DNA of the CDR3: TGTGCCAGCAGCGACGCAAGAGGGAGGCAGTTCTTC. Its translation is CASSDARGRQFF. This sequence joins TRBV7-3 and TRBJ2-1; D possibly corresponds to TRBD2 (5 bases). The CDR3 covers 12 residues. Trimming took 5 bases from V and 12 from J, leaving 14 bases between them. CDR1 is SGHTA, CDR2 FQGTGA, per germline.

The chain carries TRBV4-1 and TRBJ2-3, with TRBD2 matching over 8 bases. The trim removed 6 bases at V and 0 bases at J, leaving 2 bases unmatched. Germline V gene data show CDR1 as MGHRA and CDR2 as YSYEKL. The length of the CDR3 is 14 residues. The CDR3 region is CASRREGSTDTQYF. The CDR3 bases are TGCGCCAGCAGACGGGAGGGTAGCACAGATACGCAGTATTTT.

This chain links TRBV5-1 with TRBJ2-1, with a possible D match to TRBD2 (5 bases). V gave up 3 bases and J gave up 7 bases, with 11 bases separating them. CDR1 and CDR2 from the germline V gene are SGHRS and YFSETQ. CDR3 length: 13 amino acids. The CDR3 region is CASSSITRNEQFF. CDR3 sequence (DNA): TGCGCCAGCAGCTCAATTACTAGGAATGAGCAGTTCTTC.